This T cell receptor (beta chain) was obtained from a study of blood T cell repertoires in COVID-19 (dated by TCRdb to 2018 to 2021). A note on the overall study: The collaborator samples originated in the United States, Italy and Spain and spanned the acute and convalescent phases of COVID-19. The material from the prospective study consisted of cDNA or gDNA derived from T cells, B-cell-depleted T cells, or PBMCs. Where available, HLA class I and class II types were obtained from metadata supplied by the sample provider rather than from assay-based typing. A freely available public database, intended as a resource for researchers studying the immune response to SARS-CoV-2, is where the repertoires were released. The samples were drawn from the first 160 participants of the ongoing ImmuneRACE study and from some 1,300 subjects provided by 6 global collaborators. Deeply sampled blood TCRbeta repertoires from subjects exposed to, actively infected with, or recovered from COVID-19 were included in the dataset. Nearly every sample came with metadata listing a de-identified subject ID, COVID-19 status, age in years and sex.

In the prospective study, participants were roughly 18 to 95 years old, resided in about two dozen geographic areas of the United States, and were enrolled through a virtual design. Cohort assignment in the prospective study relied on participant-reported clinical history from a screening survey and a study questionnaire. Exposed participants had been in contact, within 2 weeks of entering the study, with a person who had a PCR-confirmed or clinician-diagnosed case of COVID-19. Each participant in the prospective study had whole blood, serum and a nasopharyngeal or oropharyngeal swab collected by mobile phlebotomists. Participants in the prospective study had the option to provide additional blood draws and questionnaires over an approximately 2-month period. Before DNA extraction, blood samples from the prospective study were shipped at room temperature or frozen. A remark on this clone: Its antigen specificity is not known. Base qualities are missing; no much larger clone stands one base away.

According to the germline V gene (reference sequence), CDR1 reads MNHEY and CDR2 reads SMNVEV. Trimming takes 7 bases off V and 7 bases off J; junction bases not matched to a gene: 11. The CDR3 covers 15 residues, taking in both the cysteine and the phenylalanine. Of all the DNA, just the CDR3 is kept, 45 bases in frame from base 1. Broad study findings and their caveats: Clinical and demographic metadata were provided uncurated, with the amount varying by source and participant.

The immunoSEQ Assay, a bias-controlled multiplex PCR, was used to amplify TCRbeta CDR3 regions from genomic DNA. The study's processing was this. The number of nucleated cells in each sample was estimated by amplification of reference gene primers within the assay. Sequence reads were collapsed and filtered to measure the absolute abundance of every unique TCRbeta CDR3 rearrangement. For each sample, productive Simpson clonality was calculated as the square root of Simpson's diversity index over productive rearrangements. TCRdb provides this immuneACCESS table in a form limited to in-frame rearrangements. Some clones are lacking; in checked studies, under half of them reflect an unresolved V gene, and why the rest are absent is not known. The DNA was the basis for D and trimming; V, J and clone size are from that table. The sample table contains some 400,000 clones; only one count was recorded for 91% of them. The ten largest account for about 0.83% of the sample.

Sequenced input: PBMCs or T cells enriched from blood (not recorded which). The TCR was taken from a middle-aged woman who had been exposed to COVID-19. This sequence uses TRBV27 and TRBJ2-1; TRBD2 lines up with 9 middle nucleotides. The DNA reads TGTGCCAGCACGCCTATTAGCGGGAGTCGAAATGAGCAGTTCTTC. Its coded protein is CASTPISGSRNEQFF.